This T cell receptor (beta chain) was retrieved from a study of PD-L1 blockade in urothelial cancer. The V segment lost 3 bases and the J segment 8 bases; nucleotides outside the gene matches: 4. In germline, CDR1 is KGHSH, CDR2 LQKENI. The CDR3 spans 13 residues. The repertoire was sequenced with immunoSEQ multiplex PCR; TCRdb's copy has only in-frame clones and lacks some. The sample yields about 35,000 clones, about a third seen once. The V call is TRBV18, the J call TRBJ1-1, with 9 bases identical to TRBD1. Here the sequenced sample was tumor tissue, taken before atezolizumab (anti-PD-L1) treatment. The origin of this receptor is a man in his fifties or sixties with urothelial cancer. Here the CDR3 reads CASSPGTGPEAFF. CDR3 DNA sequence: TGTGCCAGCTCACCCGGGACAGGGCCCGAAGCTTTCTTT.